The rows below give T cell receptor beta chains drawn from one sample of a study of identical twins' blood T cells. From the 5' RACE reads, TCRdb called clonotypes with MiXCR, one entry per CDR3 protein. The sample includes fewer than 450,000 distinct CDR3 sequences, approximately 30% of them seen just once. Sample: PBMCs. Source of these receptors: a woman aged 18-49 years in good health. CDR3s include the opening cysteine and the closing phenylalanine or tryptophan. Fields, in order: J gene, V gene, CDR3 protein.

J gene: TRBJ1-1
V gene: TRBV11-2
CDR3 protein: CASSLATFGTEAFF

J gene: TRBJ1-1
V gene: TRBV29-1
CDR3 protein: CSVEDPRVRAFF

J gene: TRBJ1-5
V gene: TRBV11-2
CDR3 protein: CASSLESGSPQHF

J gene: TRBJ2-7
V gene: TRBV3-1
CDR3 protein: CASSAWSGRPYEQYF

J gene: TRBJ2-3
V gene: TRBV6-2/TRBV6-3
CDR3 protein: CASINGDRSTDTQYF

J gene: TRBJ2-4
V gene: TRBV5-1
CDR3 protein: CASSLTGRENIQYF

J gene: TRBJ1-1
V gene: TRBV29-1
CDR3 protein: CSVLRGASAEAFF

J gene: TRBJ2-1
V gene: TRBV29-1
CDR3 protein: CSVTGGRSEQFF

J gene: TRBJ2-7
V gene: TRBV29-1
CDR3 protein: CSVAGGAVPEQYF

J gene: TRBJ1-6
V gene: TRBV6-1
CDR3 protein: CASSGDSDNSPLHF

J gene: TRBJ1-2
V gene: TRBV27
CDR3 protein: CASSLFYGDANYGYTF

J gene: TRBJ2-1
V gene: TRBV6-6
CDR3 protein: CASSSRDEQFF

J gene: TRBJ2-5
V gene: TRBV20-1
CDR3 protein: CSARDWLGGETQYF

J gene: TRBJ2-1
V gene: TRBV6-5
CDR3 protein: CAAKGSRVYNEQFF

J gene: TRBJ2-1
V gene: TRBV5-1
CDR3 protein: CASSYRTSGGEQFF

J gene: TRBJ1-2
V gene: TRBV19
CDR3 protein: CASTTQGGLYGYTF

J gene: TRBJ2-2
V gene: TRBV5-6
CDR3 protein: CASSRREAGELFF

J gene: TRBJ1-1
V gene: TRBV11-2
CDR3 protein: CASSFTDLNTEAFF

J gene: TRBJ1-5
V gene: TRBV4-1
CDR3 protein: CASSQVRGDQPQHF

J gene: TRBJ1-3
V gene: TRBV29-1
CDR3 protein: CSVVKGAGNTIYF